This is a list of T cell receptor beta chains from one sample in a study of CD8 T cells in ankylosing spondylitis. MiXCR, run by TCRdb on the 5' RACE reads, gives a single entry per CDR3 protein. The table shows 130,000 or so distinct CDR3 sequences, with around 7% occurring only once. The sequencing sample was made of blood, either unsorted or a sorted T cell fraction (not recorded which). The source of these receptors is a male donor with ankylosing spondylitis or in good health (not recorded which). Both conserved end residues are part of each CDR3. Each record gives: D gene, V gene, clone size, J gene, CDR3 protein, CDR3 DNA. A D gene is named only where the DNA matches it firmly. A clone size is listed for some rows: how often the clone was seen (once, few, many), or a class if it is expanded.

TRBD1,TRBV5-1,many,TRBJ2-2,CASSTNRGVTGELFF,TGCGCCAGCAGCACAAACAGGGGAGTCACCGGGGAGCTGTTTTTT
.,TRBV7-8,many,TRBJ1-5,CASSSQGINQPQHF,TGTGCCAGCAGCTCACAGGGTATCAATCAGCCCCAGCATTTT
.,TRBV28,many,TRBJ2-7,CASSSPRDLIRYEQYF,TGTGCCAGCAGTTCACCCCGGGACCTCATCCGCTACGAGCAGTACTTC
TRBD1,TRBV27,many,TRBJ1-2,CASRLIDRADGYTF,TGTGCCAGCAGGCTTATAGACAGGGCGGATGGCTACACCTTC
TRBD2,TRBV7-9,many,TRBJ2-1,CARGLAGGGEQFF,TGTGCCAGGGGACTAGCGGGAGGGGGGGAGCAGTTCTTC
.,TRBV5-1,.,TRBJ1-5,CASSLEGNSNQPQRF,TGCGCCAGCAGCTTGGAGGGGAATAGCAATCAGCCCCAGCGTTTT
TRBD1,TRBV5-1,many,TRBJ2-1,CASSPTGTGNNEQFF,TGCGCCAGCAGCCCTACCGGGACAGGGAACAATGAGCAGTTCTTC
TRBD1,TRBV29-1,once,TRBJ2-7,CSAGDSYEQYF,TGCAGCGCTGGGGACAGCTACGAGCAGTACTTC
.,TRBV7-2,many,TRBJ1-5,CASNLAGPYSNQPQHF,TGTGCCAGCAACCTAGCGGGTCCTTATAGCAATCAGCCCCAGCATTTT
.,TRBV6-5,many,TRBJ1-2,CASSYGLWTVANYGYTF,TGTGCCAGCAGTTACGGGTTGTGGACGGTAGCTAACTATGGCTACACCTTC
.,TRBV29-1,few,TRBJ2-2,CSVDGTTPTGELFF,TGCAGCGTTGATGGGACAACCCCTACCGGGGAGCTGTTTTTT
TRBD1,TRBV3-1,many,TRBJ1-1,CASNHGTGGPEAFF,TGTGCCAGCAACCACGGGACAGGGGGCCCTGAAGCTTTCTTT
.,TRBV20-1,many,TRBJ2-7,CSAPAAYEQYF,TGCAGTGCTCCCGCGGCCTACGAGCAGTACTTC
TRBD1,TRBV5-1,many,TRBJ1-1,CASSPSRDREGAFF,TGCGCCAGCAGCCCCTCCCGAGACAGGGAAGGAGCTTTCTTT
TRBD2,TRBV5-1,many,TRBJ2-2,CASEAGATTGELFF,TGCGCCAGCGAAGCGGGGGCGACCACCGGGGAGCTGTTTTTT
TRBD2,TRBV20-1,many,TRBJ2-5,CSARDIRTSNGETQYF,TGCAGTGCTAGAGACATTAGGACTAGCAATGGAGAGACCCAGTACTTC
TRBD1,TRBV5-1,many,TRBJ2-5,CASSLAPGQQETQYF,TGCGCCAGCAGCTTGGCACCGGGACAGCAAGAGACCCAGTACTTC
.,TRBV5-1,few,TRBJ2-7,CASSTDNSYEQYF,TGCGCCAGCAGCACGGACAATTCCTACGAGCAGTACTTC
.,TRBV24-1,many,TRBJ2-1,CATSDRWTYYNEQFF,TGTGCCACCAGTGATAGGTGGACTTACTACAATGAGCAGTTCTTC
.,TRBV29-1,many,TRBJ2-2,CSVARQNTGELFF,TGCAGCGTTGCTCGGCAGAACACCGGGGAGCTGTTTTTT